This T cell receptor beta chain was recovered during a study of cytomegalovirus exposure and HLA in healthy donors. This PCR relied on a set of 60 Vbeta primers and 13 Jbeta primers. Only in-frame clones appear in the TCRdb table, and some are missing; sequencing was by immunoSEQ multiplex PCR. The profile shows about 180,000 clones, 82% of them singletons. CDR1 is WNHNN and CDR2 is SYGVQD in the germline V gene (reference sequence). V lost 6 bases to trimming and J lost 4 bases; unmatched junction nucleotides: 9. The CDR3 contains 15 residues. The origin of this receptor is a man in his forties in good health and CMV-seronegative. This rearrangement joins TRBV10-1 to TRBJ2-5; 9 bases align to TRBD1. Sequenced sample: PBMCs. Here the CDR3 reads CASSETGGRSETQYF. DNA for the CDR3: TGCGCCAGCAGCGAAACAGGGGGCAGATCAGAGACCCAGTACTTC.